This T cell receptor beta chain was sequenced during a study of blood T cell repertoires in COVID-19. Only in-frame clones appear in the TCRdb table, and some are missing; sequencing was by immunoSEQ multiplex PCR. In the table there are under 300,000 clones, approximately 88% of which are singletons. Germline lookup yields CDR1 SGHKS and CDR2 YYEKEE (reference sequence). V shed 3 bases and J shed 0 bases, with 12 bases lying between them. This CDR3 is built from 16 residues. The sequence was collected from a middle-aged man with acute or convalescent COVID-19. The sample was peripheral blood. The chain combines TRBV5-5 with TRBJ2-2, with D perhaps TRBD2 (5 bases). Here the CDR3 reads CASSSGIGANTGELFF. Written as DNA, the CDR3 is TGTGCCAGCAGCTCGGGGATCGGGGCGAACACCGGGGAGCTGTTTTTT.